Shown below are 25 T cell receptor beta chains from a single sample sequenced in a study of cytomegalovirus exposure and HLA in healthy donors. This PCR relied on a set of 60 Vbeta primers and 13 Jbeta primers. Clones were read by immunoSEQ multiplex PCR, and TCRdb kept only the in-frame ones, dropping some. The sample includes roughly 130,000 clones, 80% seen only once; the top ten take 1%. Sequenced: PBMCs. The receptor set was obtained from a man aged 40-50 years in good health and CMV-seronegative.

The chain carries TRBV18 and TRBJ2-1; 10 nucleotides align to TRBD1. There are 16 residues in the CDR3. CDR1 and CDR2 from the germline V gene are KGHSH and LQKENI. V shed 0 bases, J shed 6 bases, and the junction held 5 bases outside the gene matches. Here the CDR3 reads CASSPPGQGTPNEQFF. Written as DNA, the CDR3 is TGTGCCAGCTCACCACCGGGACAGGGGACTCCCAATGAGCAGTTCTTC.

This clone was recorded only once. This rearrangement joins TRBV27 to TRBJ1-2; 7 nucleotides agree with TRBD1. The CDR3 spans 12 residues. CDR1 and CDR2 (germline): MNHEY, SMNVEV (reference sequence). The J segment lost 6 bases and the V segment lost 7 bases, leaving 5 bases of the junction unmatched. CDR3 nucleotides: TGTGCCAGCAAGAGACAGGGACATGGCTACACCTTC. Translation gives CASKRQGHGYTF.

The CDR3 here is CASSLAGGLEQYF. CDR3 nucleotides: TGCGCCAGCAGCTTGGCGGGAGGGCTCGAGCAGTACTTC. V is TRBV5-1 and J is TRBJ2-7; 8 bases fit TRBD2. Germline-derived CDR1 and CDR2 are SGHRS and YFSETQ. Trimming removed 0 bases from V and 6 bases from J; junction bases left unmatched: 2. The CDR3 runs to 13 residues.

The rearrangement uses TRBV29-1 and TRBJ2-3, with 8 bases fitting TRBD1. The CDR3 spans 12 residues. Germline V lookup: CDR1 SQVTM, CDR2 ANQGSEA. V lost 7 bases, J lost 4 bases, and 4 bases stayed unmatched. The CDR3 protein is CSAKTGADTQYF. CDR3 in DNA: TGCAGCGCTAAGACAGGGGCAGATACGCAGTATTTT.

This clone was counted between two and nine times. The genes are TRBV10-3 and TRBJ2-5, with D unresolved. This CDR3 spans 12 amino acids. Trimming removed 2 bases at V and 3 bases at J, with 4 bases between. CDR1 ENHRY and CDR2 SYGVKD come from the germline V gene. The CDR3 protein is CAISETEETQYF. CDR3 nucleotide sequence: TGTGCCATCAGTGAGACAGAAGAGACCCAGTACTTC.

The CDR3 DNA is TGTGCCAGCAGTGCCGACAGGGATGAGGAGACCCAGTACTTC. This sequence encodes CASSADRDEETQYF. The V call is TRBV6-1, the J call TRBJ2-5, with 7 bases that match TRBD1. Germline CDR1 reads MNHNS; CDR2 reads SASEGT. The V segment lost 4 bases and the J segment 5 bases; nucleotides outside the gene matches: 7. The CDR3 extends over 14 amino acids.

This chain connects TRBV7-2 to TRBJ2-7; 7 nucleotides line up with TRBD1. The J segment lost 2 bases and the V segment lost 1 base, leaving 2 bases of the junction unmatched. The CDR3 is made up of 14 amino acids. Germline CDR1 reads SGHTA; CDR2 reads FQGNSA. The CDR3: CASSLGQGAYEQYF. In DNA, the CDR3 is TGTGCCAGCAGCTTAGGGCAGGGGGCCTACGAGCAGTACTTC.

V and J are TRBV6-1 and TRBJ2-5; 7 nucleotides agree with TRBD1. With 2 bases clipped from V and 7 bases from J, the junction kept 7 bases outside the gene matches. Germline CDR1 MNHNS, CDR2 SASEGT. The CDR3 covers 14 residues. The CDR3: CASSEQGDGATQYF. In DNA, the CDR3 is TGTGCCAGCAGTGAACAGGGGGACGGTGCGACCCAGTACTTC.

The chain employs TRBV10-1 and TRBJ2-5; TRBD2 matches 8 bases. The V and J ends lost 2 bases and 5 bases, in that order; junction bases with no gene match: 7. Germline CDR1 reads WNHNN; CDR2 reads SYGVQD (reference sequence). This CDR3 is built from 15 residues. The CDR3 DNA reads as TGCGCCAGCAGTGAGGGGGCTAGCGGGCGGGAGACCCAGTACTTC. Its translation: CASSEGASGRETQYF.

V usage is TRBV28 and J usage is TRBJ2-7, with 7 bases aligning to TRBD1. The CDR3 loop spans 14 amino acids. Germline assignment: CDR1 MDHEN and CDR2 SYDVKM. Trimming removed 5 bases from V and 3 bases from J; junction bases left unmatched: 7. The CDR3 here is CASSIPGGGYEQYF. CDR3 DNA sequence: TGTGCCAGCAGTATACCAGGGGGTGGCTACGAGCAGTACTTC.

The rearrangement uses TRBV30 and TRBJ1-5; D might be TRBD1 (6 bases). The V end was cut by 1 base, the J end by 4 bases, with 14 bases between. The CDR3 contains 15 residues. CDR1 GTSNPN and CDR2 SVGIG come from the germline V gene (reference sequence). CDR3 protein: CAWSATGTNNQPQHF. DNA for the CDR3: TGTGCCTGGAGTGCTACAGGGACAAATAATCAGCCCCAGCATTTT.

This rearrangement joins TRBV2 to TRBJ1-1; tentatively, D is TRBD1 (6 bases). V lost 7 bases and J lost 3, with 12 bases in between. CDR1 and CDR2 (germline): SNHLY, FYNNEI. The CDR3 spans 13 residues. CDR3: CASTTQGYTEAFF. CDR3 sequence (DNA): TGTGCCAGCACCACGCAGGGGTACACTGAAGCTTTCTTT.

For this clone: Other nucleotide sequences in the sample specify the same CDR3. The CDR3, as DNA: TGTGCCAGCAGCGGACAGGGCTCCTCCTACGAGCAGTACTTC. It codes for CASSGQGSSYEQYF. The rearrangement joins TRBV2 to TRBJ2-7; 8 bases agree with TRBD1. CDR3 size: 14 residues. Trimming cost V 6 bases and J 0 bases; bases outside gene matches: 4. Germline V gene sequence: CDR1 SNHLY, CDR2 FYNNEI.

The genes are TRBV27 and TRBJ1-1, with 12 bases identical to TRBD1. V shed 10 bases and J 1 base; nucleotides not matched to a gene: 7. CDR1 is MNHEY, CDR2 SMNVEV, per germline (reference sequence). The CDR3 contains 15 residues. CDR3: CATWGQGAGNTEAFF. CDR3 sequence (DNA): TGTGCCACCTGGGGACAGGGGGCCGGGAACACTGAAGCTTTCTTT.

The CDR3 sequence: CASSPPDRDLIEQYF. CDR3 sequence (DNA): TGTGCCAGCTCACCCCCCGACAGGGACCTGATCGAGCAGTACTTC. The chain combines TRBV18 with TRBJ2-7; 7 bases agree with TRBD1. Trimming removed 3 bases from V and 6 bases from J; junction bases left unmatched: 11. The CDR3 extends over 15 amino acids. Germline V lookup: CDR1 KGHSH, CDR2 LQKENI.

This chain joins TRBV7-6 and TRBJ2-1; 12 positions agree with TRBD2. Germline assignment: CDR1 SGHVS and CDR2 FNYEAQ. The CDR3 runs 17 residues. Unmatched junction bases numbered 9, after V lost 1 base and J lost 8 bases. DNA of the CDR3: TGTGCCAGCAGCTTAGTTGCCCTAGCGGGGGGGGGACATGAGCAGTTCTTC. Its translation: CASSLVALAGGGHEQFF.

V is TRBV5-1 and J is TRBJ1-1; D is undetermined. CDR1 and CDR2 from the germline V gene are SGHRS and YFSETQ. This CDR3 has 14 residues. Trimming pared 3 bases from V and 1 base from J, leaving 10 bases between. DNA of the CDR3: TGCGCCAGCAGCTCGGGAACAGCGAACACTGAAGCTTTCTTT. Amino acid sequence: CASSSGTANTEAFF.

The chain uses TRBV7-9 and TRBJ1-2; 11 bases are shared with TRBD1. CDR1 SEHNR and CDR2 FQNEAQ come from the germline V gene (reference sequence). The CDR3 consists of 15 residues. J gave up 7 bases and V 4 bases, and 8 bases lay outside the gene matches. The CDR3 spells CASSSGQGAFGGYTF. CDR3 sequence (DNA): TGTGCCAGCAGCTCCGGACAGGGGGCTTTTGGTGGCTACACCTTC.

Only one count was recorded for this clone. This chain links TRBV2 with TRBJ2-7, with D possibly being TRBD2 (5 bases). V was cut by 7 bases and J by 4 bases, with 14 bases left in between. This CDR3 spans 13 amino acids. Germline V gene sequence: CDR1 SNHLY, CDR2 FYNNEI. In nucleotides, the CDR3 is TGTGCCAGCACCCCCCGAGAGCGGTACGAGCAGTACTTC. Residues: CASTPRERYEQYF. Based on the CDR3 plus reference TRBV2 and TRBJ2-7, the full variable domain is EPEVTQTPSHQVTQMGQEVILRCVPISNHLYFYWYRQILGQKVEFLVSFYNNEISEKSEIFDDQFSVERPDGSNFTLKIRSTKLEDSAMYFCASTPRERYEQYFGPGTRLTVT.

CDR3 residues: CASSQEVGEQYF. The DNA of the CDR3 is TGTGCCAGCTCTCAAGAGGTAGGCGAGCAGTACTTC. The genes are TRBV18 and TRBJ2-7; D uncertain. The CDR3 has 12 residues. Trimming left V 6 bases short and J 6 bases short, with 12 bases between. Germline values: CDR1 KGHSH, CDR2 LQKENI.

Written as DNA, the CDR3 is TGCAGCGTTGAAGGGGACAGGGGATTTCAGCAGAACACTGAAGCTTTCTTT. This translates into CSVEGDRGFQQNTEAFF. The V and J genes are TRBV29-1 and TRBJ1-1; 10 bases agree with TRBD1. The V gene end was trimmed by 1 base and the J gene end by 1 base; junction bases not matched to a gene: 9. The CDR3 runs to 17 residues. From germline, CDR1 is SQVTM and CDR2 ANQGSEA.

CDR3 in amino acids: CASSLGPRQVNEKLFF. CDR3 in DNA: TGTGCCAGCAGCTTAGGCCCCAGGCAGGTTAATGAAAAACTGTTTTTT. This sequence joins TRBV7-6 and TRBJ1-4; D is undetermined. Trimming shortened V by 1 base and J by 4 bases, and 13 bases separated the two germline ends. This CDR3 spans 16 amino acids. Germline V gives CDR1 SGHVS, CDR2 FNYEAQ.

This chain uses TRBV19 with TRBJ1-5; 7 bases line up with TRBD1. J was trimmed by 4 bases and V by 5 bases; bases with no gene match: 11. The CDR3 covers 16 residues. Germline CDR1 is LNHDA and CDR2 is SQIVND (reference sequence). CDR3 protein: CASSPPGRGRNQPQHF. DNA for the CDR3: TGTGCCAGTAGTCCCCCCGGGAGGGGGCGGAATCAGCCCCAGCATTTT. Drawing the rest from reference TRBV19 and TRBJ1-5, the complete variable domain is DGGITQSPKYLFRKEGQNVTLSCEQNLNHDAMYWYRQDPGQGLRLIYYSQIVNDFQKGDIAEGYSVSREKKESFPLTVTSAQKNPTAFYLCASSPPGRGRNQPQHFGDGTRLSIL.

The chain combines TRBV2 with TRBJ1-1; no firm D call. Germline values: CDR1 SNHLY, CDR2 FYNNEI. Deletions cut 7 bases from V and 0 bases from J, with 12 bases between. There are 14 residues in the CDR3. CDR3 amino acids: CASTVTYMNTEAFF. CDR3 nucleotide sequence: TGTGCCAGCACGGTGACTTACATGAACACTGAAGCTTTCTTT.

This rearrangement joins TRBV4-2 to TRBJ2-7; 10 bases agree with TRBD2. The CDR3 totals 16 residues. V lost 1 base and J lost 0; bases outside the gene matches: 3. Germline assignment: CDR1 LGHNA and CDR2 YNFKEQ. The CDR3 DNA sequence: TGTGCCAGCAGCCAAGGGACTAGCGGAGGCTCCTACGAGCAGTACTTC. Translation gives CASSQGTSGGSYEQYF.